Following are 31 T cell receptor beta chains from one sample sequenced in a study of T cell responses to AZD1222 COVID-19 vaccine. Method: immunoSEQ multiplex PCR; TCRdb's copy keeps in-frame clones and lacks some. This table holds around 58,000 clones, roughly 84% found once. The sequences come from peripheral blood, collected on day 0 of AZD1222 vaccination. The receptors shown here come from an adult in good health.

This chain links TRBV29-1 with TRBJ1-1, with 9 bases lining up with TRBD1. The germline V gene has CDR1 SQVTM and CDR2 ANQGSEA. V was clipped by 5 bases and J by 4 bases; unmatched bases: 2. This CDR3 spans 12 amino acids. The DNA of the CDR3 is TGCAGCGTTCTGGGACAGGGCACTGAAGCTTTCTTT. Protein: CSVLGQGTEAFF.

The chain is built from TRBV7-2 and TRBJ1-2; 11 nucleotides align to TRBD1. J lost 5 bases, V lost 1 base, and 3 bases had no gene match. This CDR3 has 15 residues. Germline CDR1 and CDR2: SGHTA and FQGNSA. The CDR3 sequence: CASSLEGTGGYGYTF. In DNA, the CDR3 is TGTGCCAGCAGCTTAGAGGGGACAGGGGGATATGGCTACACCTTC. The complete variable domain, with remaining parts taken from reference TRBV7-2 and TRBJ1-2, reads GAGVSQSPSNKVTEKGKDVELRCDPISGHTALYWYRQSLGQGLEFLIYFQGNSAPDKSGLPSDRFSAERTGGSVSTLTIQRTQQEDSAVYLCASSLEGTGGYGYTFGSGTRLTVV.

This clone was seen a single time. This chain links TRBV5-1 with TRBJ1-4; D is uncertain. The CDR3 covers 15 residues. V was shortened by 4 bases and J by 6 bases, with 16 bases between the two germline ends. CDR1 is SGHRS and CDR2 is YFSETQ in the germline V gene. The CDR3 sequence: CASSQQPMTDEKLFF. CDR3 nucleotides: TGCGCCAGCAGCCAGCAGCCTATGACGGATGAAAAACTGTTTTTT.

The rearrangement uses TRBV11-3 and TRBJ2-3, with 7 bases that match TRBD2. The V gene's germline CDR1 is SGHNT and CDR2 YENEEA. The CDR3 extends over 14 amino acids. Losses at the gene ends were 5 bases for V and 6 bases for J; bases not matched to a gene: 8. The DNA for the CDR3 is TGTGCCAGCAGCCCTAGCGGCGAGGCGGATACGCAGTATTTT. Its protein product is CASSPSGEADTQYF.

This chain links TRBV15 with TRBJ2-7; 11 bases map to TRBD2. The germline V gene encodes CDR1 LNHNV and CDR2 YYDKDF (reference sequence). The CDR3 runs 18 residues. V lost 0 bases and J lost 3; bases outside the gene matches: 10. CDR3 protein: CATSRDHTSGSLLYEQYF. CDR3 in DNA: TGTGCCACCAGCAGAGATCACACTAGCGGGAGTCTCCTCTACGAGCAGTACTTC.

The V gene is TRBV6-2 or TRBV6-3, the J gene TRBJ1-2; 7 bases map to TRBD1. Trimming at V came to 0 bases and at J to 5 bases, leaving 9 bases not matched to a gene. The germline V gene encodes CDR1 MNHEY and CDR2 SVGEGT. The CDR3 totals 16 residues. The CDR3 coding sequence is TGTGCCAGCAGTTACTCTCGGGACAGACTCTTATATGGCTACACCTTC. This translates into CASSYSRDRLLYGYTF.

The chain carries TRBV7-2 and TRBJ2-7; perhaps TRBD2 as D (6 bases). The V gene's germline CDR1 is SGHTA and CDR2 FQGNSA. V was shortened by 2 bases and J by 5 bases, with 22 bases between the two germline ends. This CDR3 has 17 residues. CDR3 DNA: TGTGCCAGCAGCTTAATTGGGTTAGCGGACGAAGGGAACGAGCAGTACTTC. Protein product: CASSLIGLADEGNEQYF.

The CDR3 DNA follows: TGTGCCAGTAGTATCCGTCTAGCGGGGAGGGCTATTTTCGGGGAGCTGTTTTTT. Amino acid sequence: CASSIRLAGRAIFGELFF. The genes are TRBV19 and TRBJ2-2; the match to TRBD2 covers 9 bases. Germline V gene data show CDR1 as LNHDA and CDR2 as SQIVND (reference sequence). The V gene end was trimmed by 3 bases and the J gene end by 7 bases; junction bases not matched to a gene: 15. The CDR3 is 18 residues long.

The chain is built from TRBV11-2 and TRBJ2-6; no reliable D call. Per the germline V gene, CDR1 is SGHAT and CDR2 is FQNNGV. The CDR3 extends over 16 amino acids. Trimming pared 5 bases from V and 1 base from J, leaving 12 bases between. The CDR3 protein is CASSQIYFSGANVLTF. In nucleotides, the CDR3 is TGTGCCAGCAGCCAAATCTACTTTTCTGGGGCCAACGTCCTGACTTTC.

The CDR3 region has the DNA TGTGCCAGCAGCTTAGTACCGCAGGGGTACCTAAATGAGCAGTTCTTC. Its protein product is CASSLVPQGYLNEQFF. The V and J genes are TRBV7-8 and TRBJ2-1, with D perhaps matching TRBD1 (6 bases). This CDR3 comprises 16 residues. V dropped 1 base and J dropped 7 bases, with 17 bases sitting between them. Germline V gives CDR1 SGHVS, CDR2 FQNEAQ. The entire variable domain, with the rest obtained from reference TRBV7-8 and TRBJ2-1, is as follows: GAGVSQSPRYKVAKRGQDVALRCDPISGHVSLFWYQQALGQGPEFLTYFQNEAQLDKSGLPSDRFFAERPEGSVSTLKIQRTQQEDSAVYLCASSLVPQGYLNEQFFGPGTRLTVL.

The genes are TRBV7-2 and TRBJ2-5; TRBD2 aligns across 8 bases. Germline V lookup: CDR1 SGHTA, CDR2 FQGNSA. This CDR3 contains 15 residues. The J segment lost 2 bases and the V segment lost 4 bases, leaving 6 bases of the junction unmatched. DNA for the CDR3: TGTGCCAGCAGCTCCCAGCGCGGGGGGCAAGAGACCCAGTACTTC. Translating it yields CASSSQRGGQETQYF.

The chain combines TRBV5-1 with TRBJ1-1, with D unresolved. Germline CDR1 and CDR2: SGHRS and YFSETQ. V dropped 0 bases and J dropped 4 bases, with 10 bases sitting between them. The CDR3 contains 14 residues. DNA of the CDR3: TGCGCCAGCAGCTTGGAGGAAGAGGGCACTGAAGCTTTCTTT. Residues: CASSLEEEGTEAFF.

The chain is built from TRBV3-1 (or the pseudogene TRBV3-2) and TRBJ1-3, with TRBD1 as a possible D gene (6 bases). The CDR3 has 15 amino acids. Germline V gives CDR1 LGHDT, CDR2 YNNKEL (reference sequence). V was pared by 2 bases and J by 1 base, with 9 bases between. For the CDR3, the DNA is TGTGCCAGCAGCCAACCTCAGGGGTCTGGAAACACCATATATTTT. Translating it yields CASSQPQGSGNTIYF.

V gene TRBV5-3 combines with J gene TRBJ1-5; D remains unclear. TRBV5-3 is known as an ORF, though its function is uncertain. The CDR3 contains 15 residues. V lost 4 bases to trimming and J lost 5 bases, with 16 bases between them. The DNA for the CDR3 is TGTGCCAGAAGCCTTTTTGGAGGGAGGTATCAGCCCCAGCATTTT. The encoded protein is CARSLFGGRYQPQHF.

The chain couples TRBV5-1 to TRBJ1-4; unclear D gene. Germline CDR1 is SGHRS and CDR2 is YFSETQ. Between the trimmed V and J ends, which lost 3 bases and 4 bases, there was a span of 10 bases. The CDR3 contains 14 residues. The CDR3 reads CASSYVGVNEKLFF. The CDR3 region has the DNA TGCGCCAGCAGCTACGTGGGTGTTAATGAAAAACTGTTTTTT.

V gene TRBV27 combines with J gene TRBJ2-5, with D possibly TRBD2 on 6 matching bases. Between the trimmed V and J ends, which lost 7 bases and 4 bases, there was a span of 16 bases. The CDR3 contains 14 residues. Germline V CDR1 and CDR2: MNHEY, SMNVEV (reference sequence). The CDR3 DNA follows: TGTGCCAGCACCAGAACGGGGCGGGGAGAGACCCAGTACTTC. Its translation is CASTRTGRGETQYF.

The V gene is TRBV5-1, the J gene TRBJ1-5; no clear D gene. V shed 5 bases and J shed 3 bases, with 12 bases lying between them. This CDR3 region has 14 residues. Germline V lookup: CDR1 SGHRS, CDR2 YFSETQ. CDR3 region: CASSPGFDNQPQHF. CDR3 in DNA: TGCGCCAGCAGTCCAGGTTTCGACAATCAGCCCCAGCATTTT. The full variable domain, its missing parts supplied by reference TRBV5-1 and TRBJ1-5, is KAGVTQTPRYLIKTRGQQVTLSCSPISGHRSVSWYQQTPGQGLQFLFEYFSETQRNKGNFPGRFSGRQFSNSRSEMNVSTLELGDSALYLCASSPGFDNQPQHFGDGTRLSIL.

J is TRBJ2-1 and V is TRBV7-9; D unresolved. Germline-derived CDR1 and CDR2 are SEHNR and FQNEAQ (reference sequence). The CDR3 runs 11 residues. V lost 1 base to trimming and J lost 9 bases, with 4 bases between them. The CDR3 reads CASSLGPEQFF. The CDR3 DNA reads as TGTGCCAGCAGCTTAGGTCCTGAGCAGTTCTTC. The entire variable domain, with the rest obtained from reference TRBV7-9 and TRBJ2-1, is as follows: DTGVSQNPRHKITKRGQNVTFRCDPISEHNRLYWYRQTLGQGPEFLTYFQNEAQLEKSRLLSDRFSAERPKGSFSTLEIQRTEQGDSAMYLCASSLGPEQFFGPGTRLTVL.

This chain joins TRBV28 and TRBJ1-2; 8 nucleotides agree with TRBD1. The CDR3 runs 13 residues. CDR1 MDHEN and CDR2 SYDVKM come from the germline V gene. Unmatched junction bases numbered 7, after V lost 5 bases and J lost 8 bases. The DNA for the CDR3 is TGTGCCAGCAGTCAGATAGGGGACAGGGGCTACACCTTC. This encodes CASSQIGDRGYTF.

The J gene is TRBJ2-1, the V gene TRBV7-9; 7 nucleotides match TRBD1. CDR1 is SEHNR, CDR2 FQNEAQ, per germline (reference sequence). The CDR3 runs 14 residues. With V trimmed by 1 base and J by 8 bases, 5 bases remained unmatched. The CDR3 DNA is TGTGCCAGCAGCTTAGTTGACAGGGTAGATGAGCAGTTCTTC. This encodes CASSLVDRVDEQFF. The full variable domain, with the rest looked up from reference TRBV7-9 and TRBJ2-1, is DTGVSQNPRHKITKRGQNVTFRCDPISEHNRLYWYRQTLGQGPEFLTYFQNEAQLEKSRLLSDRFSAERPKGSFSTLEIQRTEQGDSAMYLCASSLVDRVDEQFFGPGTRLTVL.

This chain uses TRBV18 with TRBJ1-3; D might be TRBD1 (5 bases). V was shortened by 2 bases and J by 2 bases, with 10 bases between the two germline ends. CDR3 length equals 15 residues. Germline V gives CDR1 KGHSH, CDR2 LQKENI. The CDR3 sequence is CASSPSGETGNTIYF. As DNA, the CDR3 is TGTGCCAGCTCACCATCGGGGGAGACTGGAAACACCATATATTTT.

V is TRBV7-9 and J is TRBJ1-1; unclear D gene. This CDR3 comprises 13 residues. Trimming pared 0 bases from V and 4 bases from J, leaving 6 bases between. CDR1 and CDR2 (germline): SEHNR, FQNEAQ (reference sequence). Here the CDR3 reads CASSLAGPTEAFF. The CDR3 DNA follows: TGTGCCAGCAGCTTAGCAGGACCCACTGAAGCTTTCTTT.

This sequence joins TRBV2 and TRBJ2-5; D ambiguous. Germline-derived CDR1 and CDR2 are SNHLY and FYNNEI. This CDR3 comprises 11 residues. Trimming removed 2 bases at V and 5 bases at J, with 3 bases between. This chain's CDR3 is CASSEMETQYF. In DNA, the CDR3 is TGTGCCAGCAGTGAAATGGAGACCCAGTACTTC.

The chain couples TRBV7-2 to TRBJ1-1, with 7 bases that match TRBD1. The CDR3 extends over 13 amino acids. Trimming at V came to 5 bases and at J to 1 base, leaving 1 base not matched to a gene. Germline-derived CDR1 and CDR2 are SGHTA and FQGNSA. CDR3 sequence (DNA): TGTGCCAGCAGCCGACAGGGGAACACTGAAGCTTTCTTT. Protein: CASSRQGNTEAFF. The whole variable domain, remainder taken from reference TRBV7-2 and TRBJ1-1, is GAGVSQSPSNKVTEKGKDVELRCDPISGHTALYWYRQSLGQGLEFLIYFQGNSAPDKSGLPSDRFSAERTGGSVSTLTIQRTQQEDSAVYLCASSRQGNTEAFFGQGTRLTVV.

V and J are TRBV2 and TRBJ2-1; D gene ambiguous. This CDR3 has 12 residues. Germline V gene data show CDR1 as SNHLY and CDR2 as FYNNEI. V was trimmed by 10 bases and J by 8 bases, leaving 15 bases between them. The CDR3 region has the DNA TGTGCCACCGGACGCCTGCCGGATGAGCAGTTCTTC. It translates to CATGRLPDEQFF.

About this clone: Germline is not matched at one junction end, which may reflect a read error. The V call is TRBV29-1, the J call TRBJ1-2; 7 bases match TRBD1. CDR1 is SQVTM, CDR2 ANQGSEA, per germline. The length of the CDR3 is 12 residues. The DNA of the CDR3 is TGCAGCGTTGAGGCCGGGACAGTTGGACCCATCTTC. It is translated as CSVEAGTVGPIF. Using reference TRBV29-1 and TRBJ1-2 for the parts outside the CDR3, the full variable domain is SAVISQKPSRDICQRGTSLTIQCQVDSQVTMMFWYRQQPGQSLTLIATANQGSEATYESGFVIDKFPISRPNLTFSTLTVSNMSPEDSSIYLCSVEAGTVGPIFGSGTRLTVV.

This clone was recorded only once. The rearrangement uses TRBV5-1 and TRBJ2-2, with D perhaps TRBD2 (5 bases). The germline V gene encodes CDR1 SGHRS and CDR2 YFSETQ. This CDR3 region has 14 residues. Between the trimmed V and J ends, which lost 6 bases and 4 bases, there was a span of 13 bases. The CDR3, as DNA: TGCGCCAGCACTTCCGGGGTCGGCACCGGGGAGCTGTTTTTT. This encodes CASTSGVGTGELFF.

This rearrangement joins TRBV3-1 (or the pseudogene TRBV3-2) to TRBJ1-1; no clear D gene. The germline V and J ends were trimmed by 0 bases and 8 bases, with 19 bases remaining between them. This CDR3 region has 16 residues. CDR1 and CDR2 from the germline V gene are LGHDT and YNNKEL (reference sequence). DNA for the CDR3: TGTGCCAGCAGCCAAGACCCTCGGGGAAGGGTAACCGAAGCTTTCTTT. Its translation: CASSQDPRGRVTEAFF.

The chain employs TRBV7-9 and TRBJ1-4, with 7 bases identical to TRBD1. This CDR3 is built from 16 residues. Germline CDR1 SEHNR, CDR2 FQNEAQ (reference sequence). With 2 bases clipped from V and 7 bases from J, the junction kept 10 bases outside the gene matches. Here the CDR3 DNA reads TGTGCCAGCAGCTTACCCCGACAGGGTACGGGTGAAAAACTGTTTTTT. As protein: CASSLPRQGTGEKLFF.

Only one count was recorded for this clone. The CDR3 region has the DNA TGTGCCACCAGTGATTCCGGGACAGGGTCCCACAATGAGCAGTTCTTC. Protein: CATSDSGTGSHNEQFF. The chain carries TRBV24-1 and TRBJ2-1; 9 bases are a match to TRBD1. V was pared by 2 bases and J by 5 bases, with 6 bases of the junction left unmatched. The germline V gene has CDR1 KGHDR and CDR2 SFDVKD. This CDR3 is 16 amino acids long.

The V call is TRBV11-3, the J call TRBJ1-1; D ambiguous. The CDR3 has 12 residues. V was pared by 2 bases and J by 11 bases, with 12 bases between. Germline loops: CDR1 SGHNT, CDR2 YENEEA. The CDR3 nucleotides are TGTGCCAGCAGCTTAAGCGTCGGGGAGGCTTTCTTT. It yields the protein CASSLSVGEAFF.